This T cell receptor beta chain came from a study of tumor and adjacent non-tumor tissue in lung cancer. Study information: Patients comprised about a dozen adenocarcinoma, a couple of squamous cell carcinoma and 1 small cell lung cancer.

A modified ARM-PCR protocol with three rounds of nested PCR amplified TCRbeta. TCRdb itself ran the multiplex PCR reads through MiXCR, one entry per CDR3 protein. The profile shows around 50,000 distinct CDR3 sequences, around 60% of them singletons. Germline assignment: CDR1 PRHDT and CDR2 FYEKMQ (reference sequence). This CDR3 contains 15 residues. Deletions cut 3 bases from V and 6 bases from J, with 15 bases between. In this sample, this clonotype turned up many times. RNA was extracted from bulk tissue without any cell sorting. The normal lung tissue was taken more than 3 cm from the tumor edge. This TCR came from a woman aged 70-85 years with non-small cell lung cancer. The chain has TRBV13 and TRBJ1-5; no firm D call. The material sequenced was distant non-tumor lung tissue. In DNA form, the CDR3 reads TGTGCCAGCAGCTTTCACCGGGAGATGGGTCAGCCCCAGCATTTT. Protein product: CASSFHREMGQPQHF.